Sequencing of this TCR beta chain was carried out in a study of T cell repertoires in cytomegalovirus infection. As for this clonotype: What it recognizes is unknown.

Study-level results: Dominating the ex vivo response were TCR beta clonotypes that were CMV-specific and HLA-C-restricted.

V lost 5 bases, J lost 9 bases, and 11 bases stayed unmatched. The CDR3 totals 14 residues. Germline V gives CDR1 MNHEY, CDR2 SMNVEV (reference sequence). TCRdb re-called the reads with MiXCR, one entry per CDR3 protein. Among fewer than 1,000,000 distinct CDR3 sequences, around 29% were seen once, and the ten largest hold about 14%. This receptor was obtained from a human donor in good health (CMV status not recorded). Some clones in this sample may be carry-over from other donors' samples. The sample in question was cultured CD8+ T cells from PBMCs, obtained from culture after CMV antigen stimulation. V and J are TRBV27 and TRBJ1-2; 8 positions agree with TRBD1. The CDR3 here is CASSDRGALKSYTF. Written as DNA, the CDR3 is TGTGCCAGCAGTGACAGGGGCGCCTTGAAGAGCTACACCTTC.